These 10 T cell receptor beta chains were all obtained from the same sample, sequenced in a study of blood T cell repertoires in COVID-19 (dated by TCRdb to about 2020). Library preparation employed the immunoSEQ multiplex PCR assay. The clones in this table, taken by TCRdb from immuneACCESS, are in-frame only. Not every clone is retained; where verified, under half of the shortfall comes from an unresolved V gene, and the cause of the rest is unknown. Present in this sample are more than 300,000 clones, about 92% of which were seen just once. Of the sample, 15% to 20% is held by the ten largest clones. The sample consisted of PBMCs or T cells enriched from blood (not recorded which). These receptors all come from a woman aged 25 to 39 who had recovered from COVID-19.

This chain joins TRBV3-1 (or the pseudogene TRBV3-2) and TRBJ2-7; D is unresolved. V dropped 0 bases and J dropped 3 bases, with 9 bases sitting between them. Germline V gene lookup returns CDR1 LGHDT and CDR2 YNNKEL (reference sequence). The CDR3 has 14 residues. CDR3 in amino acids: CASSQELEFYEQYF. The CDR3 bases are TGTGCCAGCAGCCAAGAGTTAGAATTCTACGAGCAGTACTTC.

The J gene is TRBJ1-2, the V gene TRBV2, with 10 positions matching TRBD1. CDR1 is SNHLY, CDR2 FYNNEI, per germline. V gave up 5 bases and J gave up 6 bases; unmatched junction bases: 9. The CDR3 has 15 amino acids. CDR3 protein: CASSTIPGQGNGYTF. DNA for the CDR3: TGTGCCAGCAGTACCATACCGGGACAGGGGAATGGCTACACCTTC.

The rearrangement links TRBV7-2 to TRBJ1-5, with D maybe TRBD1 (5 bases). CDR3 length: 14 residues. Germline values: CDR1 SGHTA, CDR2 FQGNSA. Trimming left V 6 bases short and J 2 bases short, with 11 bases between. The CDR3 coding sequence is TGTGCCAGCAGTTTCAGGGTGGGCAATCAGCCCCAGCATTTT. It encodes CASSFRVGNQPQHF.

The chain recombines TRBV29-1 with TRBJ1-1; D is unresolved. CDR1 SQVTM and CDR2 ANQGSEA come from the germline V gene. V lost 6 bases to trimming and J lost 1 base, with 9 bases between them. The CDR3 runs to 12 residues. In nucleotides, the CDR3 is TGCAGCGTCACAGTACAGAACACTGAAGCTTTCTTT. Its protein product is CSVTVQNTEAFF.

The chain combines TRBV28 with TRBJ1-1; the D gene is possibly TRBD1 (6 bases). The CDR3 spans 15 residues. Germline CDR1 MDHEN, CDR2 SYDVKM. The germline V and J ends were trimmed by 5 bases and 1 base, with 14 bases remaining between them. In DNA form, the CDR3 reads TGTGCCAGCAGTCTTTACGGGACACGGAACACTGAAGCTTTCTTT. Translation: CASSLYGTRNTEAFF. The variable domain in full, with the rest retrieved from reference TRBV28 and TRBJ1-1, is DVKVTQSSRYLVKRTGEKVFLECVQDMDHENMFWYRQDPGLGLRLIYFSYDVKMKEKGDIPEGYSVSREKKERFSLILESASTNQTSMYLCASSLYGTRNTEAFFGQGTRLTVV.

J is TRBJ1-6 and V is TRBV9, with D maybe TRBD1 (6 bases). Trimming pared 3 bases from V and 11 bases from J, leaving 9 bases between. CDR3 size: 12 residues. Germline V gene lookup returns CDR1 SGDLS and CDR2 YYNGEE. CDR3 coding DNA: TGTGCCAGCAGCGCAGGACAGCCACCCCTCCACTTT. The encoded protein is CASSAGQPPLHF.

V and J are TRBV21-1 and TRBJ1-2. TRBV21-1 is assigned pseudogene status. This CDR3 spans 14 amino acids. The CDR3: CASSPHDEGYGYTF. The CDR3 DNA is TGTGCCAGCAGCCCCCACGACGAGGGCTATGGCTACACCTTC.

This chain links TRBV5-4 with TRBJ2-5, with TRBD1 identical over 7 bases. Trimming removed 0 bases from V and 1 base from J; junction bases left unmatched: 3. CDR3 length equals 15 residues. Per germline, CDR1 SGHNT and CDR2 YYREEE (reference sequence). The CDR3 sequence: CASSLAGTVQETQYF. The DNA of the CDR3 is TGTGCCAGCAGCTTGGCGGGGACAGTCCAAGAGACCCAGTACTTC.

The chain carries TRBV4-2 and TRBJ2-2; 12 nucleotides agree with TRBD2. Germline CDR1 is LGHNA and CDR2 is YNFKEQ. V shed 10 bases and J 3 bases; nucleotides not matched to a gene: 3. The CDR3 covers 14 residues. The CDR3 nucleotides read TGTGCCACCAGACTAGCGGGAGACACCGGGGAGCTGTTTTTT. The encoded protein is CATRLAGDTGELFF.

This clone was counted a few times. V gene TRBV7-8 combines with J gene TRBJ2-5; D possibly corresponds to TRBD1 (5 bases). Germline values: CDR1 SGHVS, CDR2 FQNEAQ. The CDR3 totals 15 residues. Trimming stripped 1 base from V and 2 bases from J, with 11 bases between. CDR3 coding DNA: TGTGCCAGCAGCTTAGGACAGATATTACAAGAGACCCAGTACTTC. Its protein product is CASSLGQILQETQYF.